This entry features one T cell receptor (beta chain) sequence. The data belong to a study of control samples from healthy donors and cancer patients. The data were produced by immunoSEQ multiplex PCR, yet TCRdb's version contains in-frame clones alone and is incomplete. The sample lists approximately 70,000 clones; about nine tenths were seen once. This sequence originates from a man aged 55 to 70 with lung cancer. The sample was PBMCs.

DNA of the CDR3: TGTGCCAGCTCACTTGGACAGGGTAGCAATCAGCCCCAGCATTTT. Amino acids: CASSLGQGSNQPQHF. The V call is TRBV18, the J call TRBJ1-5, with 8 bases that match TRBD1. V shed 4 bases and J 0 bases; nucleotides not matched to a gene: 2. Germline loops: CDR1 KGHSH, CDR2 LQKENI. This CDR3 spans 15 amino acids. The whole variable domain, filled in from reference TRBV18 and TRBJ1-5, reads NAGVMQNPRHLVRRRGQEARLRCSPMKGHSHVYWYRQLPEEGLKFMVYLQKENIIDESGMPKERFSAEFPKEGPSILRIQQVVRGDSAAYFCASSLGQGSNQPQHFGDGTRLSIL.